This T cell receptor (beta chain) was recovered during a study of OX40 agonist ivuxolimab in advanced cancers. Whole-study results and caveats: Patients with a partial response at 0.1-3.0 mg/kg had among the lowest clonal expansion. More expanded clones were found, on average, in CD8+ than in CD4+ T cells.

In germline, CDR1 is SGHVS, CDR2 FNYEAQ. V dropped 5 bases and J dropped 1 base, with 8 bases sitting between them. This CDR3 spans 13 amino acids. Only in-frame clones appear in the TCRdb table, and some are missing; sequencing was by immunoSEQ multiplex PCR. The sample has roughly 82,000 clones; approximately 87% are singletons. Comment on this clone: The antigen is undetermined.

The chain couples TRBV7-6 to TRBJ2-5; the D gene is possibly TRBD1 (5 bases). Material: CD4+ or CD8+ T cells sorted from blood, obtained in a trial of the OX40 agonist ivuxolimab. This TCR was sampled from an adult with an advanced solid tumor such as melanoma, head and neck, liver or kidney cancer. The CDR3 region is CASSLTVQETQYF. The CDR3 region has the DNA TGTGCCAGCAGCCTGACAGTCCAAGAGACCCAGTACTTC.